This TCR beta chain was sequenced for a study of blood T cells in healthy people across ages. The CDR3 consists of 14 residues. V shed 0 bases and J shed 4 bases, with 7 bases lying between them. Germline CDR1 SGDLS, CDR2 YYNGEE. Alongside a J-beta primer mix, a sample-barcoded 5' primer served in a second PCR lasting roughly 7 to 11 cycles. Via MiXCR, TCRdb re-called the 5' RACE reads, giving one row per CDR3 protein. The sample has about 1.1 million distinct CDR3 sequences, under 40% seen once. The table lists this clonotype with a few counts. The specimen was blood. The source of this sequence is a young man in good health. V usage is TRBV9 and J usage is TRBJ1-4; D uncertain. The CDR3 DNA reads as TGTGCCAGCAGCGTAGGACACCTTAATGAAAAACTGTTTTTT. It codes for CASSVGHLNEKLFF.